This entry is about one TCR beta chain. This sample was included in a study of cytomegalovirus exposure and HLA in healthy donors. The PCR contained 60 Vbeta and 13 Jbeta primers. Measured with immunoSEQ multiplex PCR; TCRdb has only the in-frame clones, and not every one. This sample yields about 140,000 clones, of which around 78% are seen a single time; around 2.5% belongs to the top ten. The CDR3 consists of 18 residues. Looked up from germline, CDR1 is SGHRS and CDR2 is YFSETQ. Trimming took 0 bases from V and 3 from J; bases not matched to a gene: 13. The rearrangement links TRBV5-1 to TRBJ1-1, with TRBD1 matching over 8 bases. This receptor was obtained from a woman under 30 in good health and CMV-seropositive. Source material: PBMCs. The CDR3 DNA reads TGCGCCAGCAGCTTGGCCCAGTCCCCGACAGGGGTCCACACTGAAGCTTTCTTT. Residues: CASSLAQSPTGVHTEAFF. Supplemented by reference TRBV5-1 and TRBJ1-1, the full variable domain reads KAGVTQTPRYLIKTRGQQVTLSCSPISGHRSVSWYQQTPGQGLQFLFEYFSETQRNKGNFPGRFSGRQFSNSRSEMNVSTLELGDSALYLCASSLAQSPTGVHTEAFFGQGTRLTVV.